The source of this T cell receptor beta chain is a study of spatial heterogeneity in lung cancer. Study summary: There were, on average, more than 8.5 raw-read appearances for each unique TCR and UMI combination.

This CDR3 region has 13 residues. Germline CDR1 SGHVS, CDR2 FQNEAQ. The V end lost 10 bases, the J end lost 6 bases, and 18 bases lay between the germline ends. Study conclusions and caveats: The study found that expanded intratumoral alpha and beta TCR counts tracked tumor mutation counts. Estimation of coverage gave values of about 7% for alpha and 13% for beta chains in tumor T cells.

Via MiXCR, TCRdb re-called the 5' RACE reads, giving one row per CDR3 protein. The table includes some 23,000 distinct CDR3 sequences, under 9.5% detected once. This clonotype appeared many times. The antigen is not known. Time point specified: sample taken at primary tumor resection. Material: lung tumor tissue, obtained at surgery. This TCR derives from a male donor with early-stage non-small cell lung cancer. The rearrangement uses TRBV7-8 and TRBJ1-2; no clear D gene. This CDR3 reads CATHPLGPDGYTF. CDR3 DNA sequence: TGTGCCACACACCCCCTAGGGCCGGATGGCTACACCTTC.